One and the same sample provided the 5 T cell receptor beta chains below, sequenced in a study of cytomegalovirus exposure and HLA in healthy donors. 13 Jbeta primers and 60 Vbeta primers were used for the PCR. Sequenced by immunoSEQ multiplex PCR; TCRdb stores in-frame clones only, minus some. The data hold approximately 180,000 clones, with 70% to 85% observed a single time. The specimen sequenced was PBMCs. The receptors were sampled from a woman in her thirties in good health and CMV-seropositive.

The chain uses TRBV7-2 and TRBJ2-7; 7 positions agree with TRBD1. The V gene's germline CDR1 is SGHTA and CDR2 FQGNSA. The CDR3 runs 15 residues. With V trimmed by 5 bases and J by 2 bases, 9 bases remained unmatched. CDR3 residues: CASSPDRLVAYEQYF. CDR3 DNA: TGTGCCAGCAGCCCGGACAGGTTGGTAGCCTACGAGCAGTACTTC.

V and J are TRBV6-5 and TRBJ2-3; tentative D call: TRBD2 (5 bases). Trimming left V 2 bases short and J 5 bases short, with 14 bases between. CDR3 length equals 15 residues. Germline V gene lookup returns CDR1 MNHEY and CDR2 SVGAGI. The CDR3 bases are TGTGCCAGCAGTTACACTCGGGGAGCAAGAGATACGCAGTATTTT. Its protein product is CASSYTRGARDTQYF.

The gene calls are TRBV5-1 and TRBJ2-2; TRBD2 matches 12 bases. The CDR3 runs 17 residues. With 2 bases clipped from V and 5 bases from J, the junction kept 7 bases outside the gene matches. CDR1 and CDR2 from the germline V gene are SGHRS and YFSETQ. The CDR3 coding sequence is TGCGCCAGCAGCTTTCCGGGCGGGACTAGCGGGACCGGGGAGCTGTTTTTT. This sequence encodes CASSFPGGTSGTGELFF.

This chain joins TRBV15 and TRBJ2-1; D is uncertain. Trimming cost V 1 base and J 0 bases, with 10 bases left between them. Germline V gives CDR1 LNHNV, CDR2 YYDKDF (reference sequence). The CDR3 consists of 16 residues. CDR3 amino acids: CATSRVASSSYNEQFF. The CDR3 DNA follows: TGTGCCACCAGCAGAGTAGCCTCGAGCTCCTACAATGAGCAGTTCTTC. Drawing the rest from reference TRBV15 and TRBJ2-1, the complete variable domain is DAMVIQNPRYQVTQFGKPVTLSCSQTLNHNVMYWYQQKSSQAPKLLFHYYDKDFNNEADTPDNFQSRRPNTSFCFLDIRSPGLGDTAMYLCATSRVASSSYNEQFFGPGTRLTVL.

The genes are TRBV28 and TRBJ2-7; TRBD1 matches at 9 bases. The junction had 13 bases not matched to a gene; V was cut back by 7 bases and J by 3 bases. The CDR3 sequence is 16 residues long. Germline V gene lookup returns CDR1 MDHEN and CDR2 SYDVKM. The CDR3 region has the DNA TGTGCCAGCACCGAAATTCCGGGACAGGGACGCTACGAGCAGTACTTC. This translates into CASTEIPGQGRYEQYF.